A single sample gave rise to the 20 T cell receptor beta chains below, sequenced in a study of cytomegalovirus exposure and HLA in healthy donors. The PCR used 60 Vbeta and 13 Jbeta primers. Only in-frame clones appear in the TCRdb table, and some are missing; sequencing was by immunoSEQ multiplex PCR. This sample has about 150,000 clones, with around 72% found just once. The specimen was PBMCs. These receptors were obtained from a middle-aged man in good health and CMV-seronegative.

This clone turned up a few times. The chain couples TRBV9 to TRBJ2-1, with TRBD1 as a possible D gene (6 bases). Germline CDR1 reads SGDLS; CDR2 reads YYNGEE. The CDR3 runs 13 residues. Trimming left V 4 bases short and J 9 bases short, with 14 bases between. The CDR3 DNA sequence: TGTGCCAGCAGCCCCGGGACACATGGTGAGCAGTTCTTC. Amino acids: CASSPGTHGEQFF. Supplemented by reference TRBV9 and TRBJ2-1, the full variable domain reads DSGVTQTPKHLITATGQRVTLRCSPRSGDLSVYWYQQSLDQGLQFLIQYYNGEERAKGNILERFSAQQFPDLHSELNLSSLELGDSALYFCASSPGTHGEQFFGPGTRLTVL.

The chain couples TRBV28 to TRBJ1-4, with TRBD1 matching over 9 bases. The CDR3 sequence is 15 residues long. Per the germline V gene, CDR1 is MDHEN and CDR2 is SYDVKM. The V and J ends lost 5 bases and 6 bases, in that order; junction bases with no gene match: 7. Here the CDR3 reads CASSTAGQGDEKLFF. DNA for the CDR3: TGTGCCAGCAGTACCGCGGGACAGGGTGATGAAAAACTGTTTTTT.

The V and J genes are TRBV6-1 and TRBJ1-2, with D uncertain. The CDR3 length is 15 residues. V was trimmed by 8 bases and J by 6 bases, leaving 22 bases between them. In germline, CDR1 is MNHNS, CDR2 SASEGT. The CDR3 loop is CASSVVGLLRNGYTF. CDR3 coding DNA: TGTGCCAGCTCGGTTGTTGGACTACTCAGGAATGGCTACACCTTC.

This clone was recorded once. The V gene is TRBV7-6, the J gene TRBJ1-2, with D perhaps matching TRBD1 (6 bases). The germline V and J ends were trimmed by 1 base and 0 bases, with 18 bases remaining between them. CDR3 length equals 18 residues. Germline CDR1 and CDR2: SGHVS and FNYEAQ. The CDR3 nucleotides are TGTGCCAGCAGCTTAGGGTTCGCAGGGGCATCCGCTAACTATGGCTACACCTTC. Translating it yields CASSLGFAGASANYGYTF.

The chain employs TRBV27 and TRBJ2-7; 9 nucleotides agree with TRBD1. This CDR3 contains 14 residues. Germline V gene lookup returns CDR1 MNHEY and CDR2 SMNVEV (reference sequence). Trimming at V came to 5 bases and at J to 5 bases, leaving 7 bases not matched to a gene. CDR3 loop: CASSGTGYYDEQYF. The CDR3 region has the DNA TGTGCCAGCAGTGGGACAGGGTATTACGACGAGCAGTACTTC.

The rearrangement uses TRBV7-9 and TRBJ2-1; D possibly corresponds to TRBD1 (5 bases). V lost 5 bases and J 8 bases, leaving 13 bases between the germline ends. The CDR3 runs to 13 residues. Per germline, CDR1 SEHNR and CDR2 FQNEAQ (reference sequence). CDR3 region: CASSLSTGHEQFF. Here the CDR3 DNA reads TGTGCCAGCAGCCTGTCAACAGGTCATGAGCAGTTCTTC.

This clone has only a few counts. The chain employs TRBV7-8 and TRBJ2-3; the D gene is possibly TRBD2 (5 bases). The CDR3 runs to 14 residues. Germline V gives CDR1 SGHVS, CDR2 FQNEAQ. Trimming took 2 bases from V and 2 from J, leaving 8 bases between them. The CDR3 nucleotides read TGTGCCAGCAGCTTAACGCGGGCCACAGATACGCAGTATTTT. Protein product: CASSLTRATDTQYF. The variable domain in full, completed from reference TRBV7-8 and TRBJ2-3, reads GAGVSQSPRYKVAKRGQDVALRCDPISGHVSLFWYQQALGQGPEFLTYFQNEAQLDKSGLPSDRFFAERPEGSVSTLKIQRTQQEDSAVYLCASSLTRATDTQYFGPGTRLTVL.

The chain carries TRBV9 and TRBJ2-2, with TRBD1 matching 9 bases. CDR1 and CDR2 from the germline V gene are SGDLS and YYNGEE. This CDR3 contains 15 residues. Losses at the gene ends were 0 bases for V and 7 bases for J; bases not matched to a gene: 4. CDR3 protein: CASSVEGQGIGELFF. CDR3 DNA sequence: TGTGCCAGCAGCGTAGAGGGACAGGGAATCGGGGAGCTGTTTTTT.

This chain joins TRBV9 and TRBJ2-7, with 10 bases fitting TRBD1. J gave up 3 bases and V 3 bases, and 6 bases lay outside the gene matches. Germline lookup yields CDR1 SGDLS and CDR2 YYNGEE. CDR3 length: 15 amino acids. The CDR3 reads CASSAQGQGNYEQYF. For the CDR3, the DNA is TGTGCCAGCAGCGCCCAGGGACAGGGGAACTACGAGCAGTACTTC.

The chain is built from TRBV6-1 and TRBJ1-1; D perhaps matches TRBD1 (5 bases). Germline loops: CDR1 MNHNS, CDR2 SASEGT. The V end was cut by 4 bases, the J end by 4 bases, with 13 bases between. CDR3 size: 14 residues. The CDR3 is CASSGQGGVTEAFF. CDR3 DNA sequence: TGTGCCAGCAGTGGGCAGGGTGGGGTCACTGAAGCTTTCTTT.

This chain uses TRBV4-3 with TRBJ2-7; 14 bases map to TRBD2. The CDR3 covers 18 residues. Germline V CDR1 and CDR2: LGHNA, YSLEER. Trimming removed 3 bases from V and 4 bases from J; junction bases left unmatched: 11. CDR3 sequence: CASSQELGTSGSRYEQYF. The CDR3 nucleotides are TGCGCCAGCAGCCAGGAACTGGGGACTAGCGGGAGCAGGTACGAGCAGTACTTC.

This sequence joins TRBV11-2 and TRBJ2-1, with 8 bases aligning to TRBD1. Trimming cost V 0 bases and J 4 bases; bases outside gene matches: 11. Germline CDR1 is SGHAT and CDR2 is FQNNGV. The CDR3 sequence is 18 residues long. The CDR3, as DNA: TGTGCCAGCAGCTTAGAGGGGGTGGACAGGGCGATTTACAATGAGCAGTTCTTC. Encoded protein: CASSLEGVDRAIYNEQFF.

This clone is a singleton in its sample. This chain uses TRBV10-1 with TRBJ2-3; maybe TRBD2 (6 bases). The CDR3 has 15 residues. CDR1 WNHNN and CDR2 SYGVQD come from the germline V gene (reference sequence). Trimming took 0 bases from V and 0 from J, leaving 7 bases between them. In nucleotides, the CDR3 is TGCGCCAGCAGTGAGTCTAGCGGCAGCACAGATACGCAGTATTTT. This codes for CASSESSGSTDTQYF.

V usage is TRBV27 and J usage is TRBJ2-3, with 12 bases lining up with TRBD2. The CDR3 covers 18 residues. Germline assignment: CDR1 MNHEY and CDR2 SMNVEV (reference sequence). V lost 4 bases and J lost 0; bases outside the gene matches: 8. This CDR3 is CASSSPSGLAGSTDTQYF. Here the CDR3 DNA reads TGTGCCAGCAGTTCTCCCTCCGGACTAGCGGGAAGCACAGATACGCAGTATTTT.

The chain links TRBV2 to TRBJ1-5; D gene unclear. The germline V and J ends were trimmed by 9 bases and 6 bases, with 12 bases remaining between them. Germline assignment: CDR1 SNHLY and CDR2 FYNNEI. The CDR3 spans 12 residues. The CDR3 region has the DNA TGTGCCAGTGGGAGGGAGGCTCAGCCCCAGCATTTT. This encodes CASGREAQPQHF.

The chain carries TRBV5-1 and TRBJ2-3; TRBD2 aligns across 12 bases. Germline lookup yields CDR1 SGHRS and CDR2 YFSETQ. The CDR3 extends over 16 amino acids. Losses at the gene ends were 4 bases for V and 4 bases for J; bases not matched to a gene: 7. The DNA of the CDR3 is TGCGCCAGCAGCACACTAGCGGGGGGTGACGCAGATACGCAGTATTTT. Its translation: CASSTLAGGDADTQYF.

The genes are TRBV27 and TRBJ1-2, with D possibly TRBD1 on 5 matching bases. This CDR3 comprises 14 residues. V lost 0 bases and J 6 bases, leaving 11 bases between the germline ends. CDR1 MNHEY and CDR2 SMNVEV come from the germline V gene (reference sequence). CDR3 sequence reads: CASSLSWTNHGYTF. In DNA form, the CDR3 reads TGTGCCAGCAGTTTATCGTGGACAAATCATGGCTACACCTTC.

In nucleotides, the CDR3 is TGTGCCAGCAGCCTTACGGGGGATCAGCCCCAGCATTTT. Residues: CASSLTGDQPQHF. The chain uses TRBV6-5 and TRBJ1-5, with D tentatively TRBD1 (5 bases). There are 13 residues in the CDR3. Trimming removed 6 bases at V and 5 bases at J, with 11 bases between. CDR1 is MNHEY and CDR2 is SVGAGI in the germline V gene.

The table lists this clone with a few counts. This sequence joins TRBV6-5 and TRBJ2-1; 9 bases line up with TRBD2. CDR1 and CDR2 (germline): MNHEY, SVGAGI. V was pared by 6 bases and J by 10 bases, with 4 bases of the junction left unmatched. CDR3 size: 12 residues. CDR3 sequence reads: CASSPLAGEQFF. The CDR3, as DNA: TGTGCCAGCAGCCCTCTAGCGGGAGAGCAGTTCTTC.

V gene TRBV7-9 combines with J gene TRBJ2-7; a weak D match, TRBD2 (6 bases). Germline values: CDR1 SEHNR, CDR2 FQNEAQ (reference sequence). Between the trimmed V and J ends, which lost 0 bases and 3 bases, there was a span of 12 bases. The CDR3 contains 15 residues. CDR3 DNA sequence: TGTGCCAGCAGCTTAGCCGGGAGCCCGGACTACGAGCAGTACTTC. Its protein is CASSLAGSPDYEQYF.